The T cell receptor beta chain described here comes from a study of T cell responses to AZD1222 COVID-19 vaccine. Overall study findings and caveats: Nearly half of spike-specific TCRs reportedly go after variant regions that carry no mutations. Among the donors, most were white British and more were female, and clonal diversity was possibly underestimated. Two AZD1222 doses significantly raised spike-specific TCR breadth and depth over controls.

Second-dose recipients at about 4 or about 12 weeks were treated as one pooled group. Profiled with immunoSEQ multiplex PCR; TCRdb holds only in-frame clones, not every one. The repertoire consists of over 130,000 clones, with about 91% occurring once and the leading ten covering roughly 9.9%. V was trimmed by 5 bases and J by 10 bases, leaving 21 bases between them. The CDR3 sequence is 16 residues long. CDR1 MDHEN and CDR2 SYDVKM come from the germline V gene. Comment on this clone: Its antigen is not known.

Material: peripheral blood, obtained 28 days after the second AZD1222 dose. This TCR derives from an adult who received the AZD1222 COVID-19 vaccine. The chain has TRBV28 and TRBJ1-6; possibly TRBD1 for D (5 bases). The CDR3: CASSLQGGGLESPLHF. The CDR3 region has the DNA TGTGCCAGCAGTCTGCAGGGAGGAGGGTTAGAATCACCCCTCCACTTT.